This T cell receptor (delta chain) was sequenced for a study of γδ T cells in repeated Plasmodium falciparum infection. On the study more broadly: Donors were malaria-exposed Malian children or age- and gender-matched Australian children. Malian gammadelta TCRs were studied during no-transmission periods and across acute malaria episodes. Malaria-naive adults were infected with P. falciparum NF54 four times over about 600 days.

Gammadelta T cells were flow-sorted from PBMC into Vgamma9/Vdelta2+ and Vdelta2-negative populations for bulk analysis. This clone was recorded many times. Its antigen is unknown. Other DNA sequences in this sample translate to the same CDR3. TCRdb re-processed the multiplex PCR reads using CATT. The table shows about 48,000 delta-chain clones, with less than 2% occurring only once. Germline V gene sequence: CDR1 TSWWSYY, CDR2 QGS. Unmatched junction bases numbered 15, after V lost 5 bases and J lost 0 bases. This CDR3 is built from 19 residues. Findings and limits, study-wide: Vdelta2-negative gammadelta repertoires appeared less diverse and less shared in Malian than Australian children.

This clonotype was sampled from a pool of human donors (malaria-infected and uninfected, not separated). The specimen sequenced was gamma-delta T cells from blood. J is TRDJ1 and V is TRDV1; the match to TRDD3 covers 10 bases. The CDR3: CALGFRLHYWGINTDKLIF. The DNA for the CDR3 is TGTGCTCTTGGGTTTCGACTTCACTACTGGGGGATCAACACCGATAAACTCATCTTT.